The 12 T cell receptor beta chains listed next were all sequenced from one sample in a study of radiation and T cells in renal cell carcinoma. This sample's time point: baseline pretreatment blood. Regarding treatment: 15 Gy SBRT to primary tumor, nephrectomy 4 weeks later. The protocol was immunoSEQ multiplex PCR, while the TCRdb copy is restricted to in-frame clones and leaves out a portion. The sample holds approximately 120,000 clones, approximately 78% seen once. Sample: blood, taken from a patient whose treatment included radiotherapy and nephrectomy. Every receptor here comes from a woman aged 60-75 years with renal cell carcinoma.

The rearrangement joins TRBV9 to TRBJ2-1, with a weak D call TRBD2 (6 bases). Trimming shortened V by 2 bases and J by 2 bases, and 8 bases separated the two germline ends. This CDR3 has 14 amino acids. Looked up from germline, CDR1 is SGDLS and CDR2 is YYNGEE. CDR3 residues: CASSVTSTYNEQFF. CDR3 DNA sequence: TGTGCCAGCAGCGTGACTAGTACCTACAATGAGCAGTTCTTC.

The J gene is TRBJ2-1, the V gene TRBV28, with 7 nucleotides matching TRBD2. The CDR3 is 11 residues long. The trim removed 4 bases at V and 14 bases at J, leaving 5 bases unmatched. The germline CDR1 and CDR2 sequences are MDHEN and SYDVKM. Written as DNA, the CDR3 is TGTGCCAGCAGTTCCCGCCTAGCGGAGTTCTTC. It encodes CASSSRLAEFF. The full variable domain, its missing parts supplied by reference TRBV28 and TRBJ2-1, is DVKVTQSSRYLVKRTGEKVFLECVQDMDHENMFWYRQDPGLGLRLIYFSYDVKMKEKGDIPEGYSVSREKKERFSLILESASTNQTSMYLCASSSRLAEFFGPGTRLTVL.

Only a few counts were recorded for this clone. This chain uses TRBV28 with TRBJ1-1; D gene unclear. The CDR3 has 12 residues. Trimming removed 2 bases from V and 0 bases from J, with 1 base in between. Germline V gene sequence: CDR1 MDHEN, CDR2 SYDVKM. The CDR3 sequence: CASSLVNTEAFF. The CDR3 nucleotides are TGTGCCAGCAGTTTAGTGAACACTGAAGCTTTCTTT.

The chain recombines TRBV19 with TRBJ1-1; D gene uncertain. CDR3 length equals 14 residues. Deletions cut 4 bases from V and 1 base from J, with 10 bases between. CDR1 and CDR2 (germline): LNHDA, SQIVND (reference sequence). Here the CDR3 reads CASSTYGENTEAFF. CDR3 nucleotides: TGTGCCAGTAGTACCTATGGGGAGAACACTGAAGCTTTCTTT.

This chain connects TRBV5-4 to TRBJ2-7; 11 nucleotides agree with TRBD2. Trimming removed 0 bases from V and 6 bases from J; junction bases left unmatched: 8. CDR1 and CDR2 from the germline V gene are SGHNT and YYREEE (reference sequence). CDR3 size: 16 residues. For the CDR3, the DNA is TGTGCCAGCAGCTTGGCCGATAGCGGGGGGGCAGTCGAGCAGTACTTC. This translates into CASSLADSGGAVEQYF.

V is TRBV19 and J is TRBJ2-7; 10 bases fit TRBD1. Losses at the gene ends were 5 bases for V and 2 bases for J; bases not matched to a gene: 6. The CDR3 contains 15 residues. CDR1 and CDR2 (germline): LNHDA, SQIVND (reference sequence). CDR3 protein: CASSDPGTGAYEQYF. CDR3 coding DNA: TGTGCCAGTAGTGATCCCGGGACAGGGGCCTACGAGCAGTACTTC.

The genes are TRBV7-2 and TRBJ2-1; the D is unclear. Germline-derived CDR1 and CDR2 are SGHTA and FQGNSA. Trimming stripped 4 bases from V and 3 bases from J, with 7 bases between. The CDR3 spans 13 residues. CDR3 in DNA: TGTGCCAGCAGCTCCTCCCTCTACAATGAGCAGTTCTTC. Its translation is CASSSSLYNEQFF.

V gene TRBV27 combines with J gene TRBJ2-7; D is possibly TRBD1 (5 bases). The CDR3 runs 13 residues. The ends were cut back, 5 bases at V and 3 bases at J, with 11 bases in the middle. CDR1 is MNHEY and CDR2 is SMNVEV in the germline V gene (reference sequence). The CDR3 protein is CASSPQGYYEQYF. The DNA for the CDR3 is TGTGCCAGCAGTCCGCAGGGATACTACGAGCAGTACTTC.

V is TRBV6-6 and J is TRBJ2-7; 9 nucleotides match TRBD1. CDR1 is MNHNY and CDR2 is SVGAGI in the germline V gene (reference sequence). CDR3 length equals 14 residues. J was trimmed by 4 bases and V by 7 bases; bases with no gene match: 8. The CDR3 loop reads CASTPPGQGYEQYF. In DNA form, the CDR3 reads TGTGCCAGCACCCCTCCGGGACAGGGATACGAGCAGTACTTC.

This clone was counted a single time. This chain connects TRBV6-1 to TRBJ2-7, with D uncertain. The CDR3 consists of 12 residues. V lost 5 bases and J lost 6, with 11 bases in between. The germline V gene encodes CDR1 MNHNS and CDR2 SASEGT. The DNA for the CDR3 is TGTGCCAGCAGTTCCCTTTCGGGCGAGCAGTACTTC. As protein: CASSSLSGEQYF.

The gene calls are TRBV5-4 and TRBJ2-7; D is unclear. The CDR3 is 16 residues long. The germline gives CDR1 SGHNT, CDR2 YYREEE (reference sequence). The V and J ends lost 0 bases and 0 bases respectively, with 13 bases between them. This CDR3 reads CASSLEVLRSSYEQYF. In DNA form, the CDR3 reads TGTGCCAGCAGCTTGGAGGTCCTAAGGAGCTCCTACGAGCAGTACTTC.

V is TRBV4-3 and J is TRBJ1-2; 8 bases align to TRBD1. CDR3 size: 15 residues. Losses at the gene ends were 4 bases for V and 0 bases for J; bases not matched to a gene: 4. The germline gives CDR1 LGHNA, CDR2 YSLEER. DNA for the CDR3: TGCGCCAGCAGCCTCGGGACAGGTTCTAACTATGGCTACACCTTC. Protein product: CASSLGTGSNYGYTF.